These T cell receptor beta chains were read from a single sample in a study of radiotherapy plus CTLA-4 blockade in lung cancer. This table comes from immunoSEQ multiplex PCR, and its TCRdb copy is limited to in-frame clones, with some not included. The repertoire holds some 62,000 clones, with around three quarters as singletons. The material sequenced was peripheral blood, taken from a patient treated with radiotherapy plus ipilimumab. The source of these receptors is a human donor with non-small cell lung cancer who had a complete response to radiotherapy plus ipilimumab. Each CDR3 is given with its conserved first and last residue. The D gene is left open where the match is weak. Not all rows give a size; the values are once, few, many and, for expanded clones, a class.

>.|.|TRBV5-1|TRBJ1-4
TGCGCCAGCTCTCTAACAACTAATGAAAAACTGTTTTTT
CASSLTTNEKLFF
>.|TRBD2|TRBV7-9|TRBJ2-7
TGTGCCAGCAGCTTAACTAGCGGGGCTCAGTACTTC
CASSLTSGAQYF
>.|.|TRBV27|TRBJ2-1
TGTGCCAGCAGTTCCGGGATGTACAATGAGCAGTTCTTC
CASSSGMYNEQFF
>.|.|TRBV7-2|TRBJ2-1
TGTGCCAGCAGCTTGGGGATGGGGGGATACAATGAGCAGTTCTTC
CASSLGMGGYNEQFF
>.|.|TRBV28|TRBJ1-2
TGTGCCAGCACCAAAAGAGGGGGGGGTCTCAACTATGGCTACACCTTC
CASTKRGGGLNYGYTF
>.|TRBD1|TRBV30|TRBJ1-3
TGTGCCTGGAGTGTCGGACAGGGGATCTTTCAGTTCTCTGGAAACACCATATATTTT
CAWSVGQGIFQFSGNTIYF
>.|TRBD1|TRBV27|TRBJ1-2
TGTGCCAGCAGTTTCATGGGGACAGGCACGCTCCGCTTCTATGGCTACACCTTC
CASSFMGTGTLRFYGYTF
>few|TRBD1|TRBV7-9|TRBJ1-6
TGTGCCAGCAGCACGGAGACAGGGGGACATTCACCCCTCCACTTT
CASSTETGGHSPLHF
>.|TRBD1|TRBV6-1|TRBJ1-2
TGTGCCAGCAGTGATGGGACAGGGGGCTCTGGCTACACCTTC
CASSDGTGGSGYTF
>.|.|TRBV7-9|TRBJ2-1
TGTGCCACCACCGAGGGTTGGTCCTACAATGAGCAGTTCTTC
CATTEGWSYNEQFF